This T cell receptor (beta chain) was profiled in a study of shared clonotypes between healthy human individuals. Study conclusions and caveats: Clonotypes not shared had lower generation probabilities than those common to all four donors.

Per the germline V gene, CDR1 is SNHLY and CDR2 is FYNNEI. There are 14 residues in the CDR3. After removal of 4 bases from V and 5 bases from J, the junction contained 8 bases not matched to a gene. The table came from immunoSEQ multiplex PCR; TCRdb's copy has only in-frame clones and leaves some out. Altogether more than 1,200,000 clones are present, about 98.5% being singletons, with the ten largest covering about 0.34%. A word on this clone: No antigen is known for it.

The rearrangement links TRBV2 to TRBJ2-7; 7 nucleotides match TRBD2. The source is a man in his thirties or forties in good health. Sequenced sample: naive CD4+ T cells sorted from blood. Subset specified: CD45RA+ positively selected. The CDR3 reads CASSVVRGSNEQYF. The CDR3 coding sequence is TGTGCCAGCAGTGTGGTGCGCGGGAGTAACGAGCAGTACTTC.